This TCR beta chain was sequenced for a study of T cells expressing NK-cell markers. TCRdb re-called the 5' RACE reads and gives one entry per CDR3 protein, without DNA. Recorded for this sample: 550,000 or so distinct CDR3 sequences. Germline loops: CDR1 ENHRY, CDR2 SYGVKD. This CDR3 region has 15 residues. The sequence came from a man aged 18 to 30 in good health. The chain recombines TRBV10-3 with TRBJ2-7. The sequencing sample was made of blood T cells: a sorted CD56 or NKG2C T cell subset, CD4+ or CD8+ T cells, or bulk PBMC T cells (not recorded which). Here the CDR3 reads CAISESKGGTYEQYF.